A selection of T cell receptor beta chains follows, all from one sample in a study of T cell clones after liver transplantation. Profiling relied on immunoSEQ multiplex PCR, and the TCRdb table lists in-frame clones only, not all of them. The data contain more than 95,000 clones, about 81% of them singletons. Material: CD4+ T cells from blood, obtained before liver transplant. The receptors derive from a human donor who received a liver transplant. Each CDR3 is given with its conserved first and last residue. D genes are given only for firm matches. Clone size, where shown, is once, few, many, or a class for clones that have expanded.

V: TRBV29-1; size: .; D: .; J: TRBJ2-5; CDR3: CSVGAAYQETQYF; DNA: TGCAGCGTTGGGGCCGCCTACCAAGAGACCCAGTACTTC
V: TRBV11-2; size: .; D: TRBD2; J: TRBJ2-7; CDR3: CASSFGTSGRGYEQYF; DNA: TGTGCCAGCAGCTTTGGGACTAGCGGGAGGGGGTACGAGCAGTACTTC
V: TRBV5-6; size: .; D: .; J: TRBJ1-3; CDR3: CASKTEGGSGNTIYF; DNA: TGTGCCAGCAAAACGGAGGGGGGCTCTGGAAACACCATATATTTT
V: TRBV9; size: .; D: TRBD1; J: TRBJ1-1; CDR3: CASSVAPGGTEAFF; DNA: TGTGCCAGCAGCGTAGCCCCAGGGGGCACTGAAGCTTTCTTT
V: TRBV5-6; size: .; D: .; J: TRBJ2-1; CDR3: CASSLGIFSSYNEQFF; DNA: TGTGCCAGCAGCTTGGGCATTTTCAGCTCCTACAATGAGCAGTTCTTC
V: TRBV6-5; size: .; D: .; J: TRBJ1-3; CDR3: CASREGVNRNTIYF; DNA: TGTGCCAGCAGGGAGGGGGTAAATCGAAACACCATATATTTT
V: TRBV9; size: few; D: .; J: TRBJ1-6; CDR3: CASSVESGGNSPLHF; DNA: TGTGCCAGCAGCGTAGAGTCGGGCGGAAATTCACCCCTCCACTTT
V: TRBV27; size: .; D: TRBD2; J: TRBJ2-2; CDR3: CASSWTSGVTELFF; DNA: TGTGCCAGCAGTTGGACTAGCGGCGTGACGGAGCTGTTTTTT
V: TRBV7-9; size: .; D: .; J: TRBJ1-6; CDR3: CASSLEGGRDSPLHF; DNA: TGTGCCAGCAGCTTAGAAGGAGGCCGAGATTCACCCCTCCACTTT
V: TRBV29-1; size: .; D: TRBD2; J: TRBJ2-3; CDR3: CSVAGGRGPDTQYF; DNA: TGCAGCGTCGCGGGCGGGAGAGGGCCAGATACGCAGTATTTT
V: TRBV6-1; size: .; D: TRBD1; J: TRBJ1-4; CDR3: CASSVMDRAGEKLFF; DNA: TGTGCCAGCAGTGTGATGGACAGGGCTGGAGAAAAACTGTTTTTT
V: TRBV4-2; size: few; D: TRBD1; J: TRBJ1-1; CDR3: CASSQLLAGGPTEAFF; DNA: TGTGCCAGCAGCCAACTTCTGGCAGGGGGCCCCACTGAAGCTTTCTTT
V: TRBV9; size: .; D: .; J: TRBJ2-5; CDR3: CASSAPGEVVETQYF; DNA: TGTGCCAGCAGCGCCCCAGGGGAAGTGGTAGAGACCCAGTACTTC
V: TRBV4-1; size: .; D: .; J: TRBJ2-7; CDR3: CASSQGRVRSSYEQYF; DNA: TGCGCCAGCAGCCAAGGCCGTGTCAGGAGCTCCTACGAGCAGTACTTC
V: TRBV11-1; size: .; D: TRBD1; J: TRBJ2-4; CDR3: CASSLDGTGQVLQYF; DNA: TGTGCCAGCAGCTTAGATGGGACAGGTCAAGTGCTCCAGTACTTC
V: TRBV27; size: .; D: .; J: TRBJ1-6; CDR3: CASSLLGNSPLHF; DNA: TGTGCCAGCAGTTTATTGGGTAATTCACCCCTCCACTTT
V: TRBV19; size: few; D: TRBD2; J: TRBJ2-7; CDR3: CASSMVTLAGIDEQYF; DNA: TGTGCCAGTAGTATGGTGACCCTAGCGGGAATCGACGAGCAGTACTTC
V: TRBV9; size: .; D: .; J: TRBJ1-1; CDR3: CASSPHGDTEAFF; DNA: TGTGCCAGCAGCCCTCACGGGGACACTGAAGCTTTCTTT
V: TRBV27; size: once; D: .; J: TRBJ2-4; CDR3: CASSLVAGDRNIQYF; DNA: TGTGCCAGCAGTTTAGTGGCGGGGGACAGGAACATTCAGTACTTC
V: TRBV6-1; size: .; D: TRBD1; J: TRBJ1-2; CDR3: CASGQGSGFYGYTF; DNA: TGTGCCAGCGGACAGGGTTCGGGCTTTTATGGCTACACCTTC
V: TRBV6-5; size: .; D: TRBD2; J: TRBJ2-1; CDR3: CASYPSGKMNEQFF; DNA: TGTGCCAGCTATCCTAGCGGGAAGATGAATGAGCAGTTCTTC
V: TRBV7-3; size: .; D: .; J: TRBJ2-6; CDR3: CASSLGRWGSSGANVLTF; DNA: TGTGCCAGCAGCTTGGGCAGGTGGGGCTCCTCTGGGGCCAACGTCCTGACTTTC
V: TRBV5-6; size: once; D: .; J: TRBJ1-6; CDR3: CASSFPGAHSPLHF; DNA: TGTGCCAGCAGCTTTCCCGGGGCCCATTCACCCCTCCACTTT
V: TRBV6-1; size: .; D: TRBD1; J: TRBJ1-5; CDR3: CASSALTPGQGGRDNQPQHF; DNA: TGTGCCAGCAGTGCACTAACACCGGGACAGGGCGGTCGTGACAATCAGCCCCAGCATTTT
V: TRBV19; size: .; D: .; J: TRBJ2-5; CDR3: CASSGPQQGTQYF; DNA: TGTGCCAGTAGTGGTCCCCAACAGGGGACCCAGTACTTC
V: TRBV7-2; size: .; D: .; J: TRBJ2-5; CDR3: CASSLGGTQETQYF; DNA: TGTGCCAGCAGCTTAGGGGGTACCCAAGAGACCCAGTACTTC
V: TRBV5-1; size: .; D: .; J: TRBJ2-5; CDR3: CASSLSRAEETQYF; DNA: TGCGCCAGCAGCTTATCCCGGGCGGAGGAGACCCAGTACTTC
V: TRBV19; size: .; D: .; J: TRBJ1-2; CDR3: CASSSRGLLDGYTF; DNA: TGTGCCAGTTCCAGCCGGGGGCTTTTAGATGGCTACACCTTC
V: TRBV10-2; size: .; D: TRBD1; J: TRBJ1-2; CDR3: CASSEQGNYGYTF; DNA: TGCGCCAGCAGTGAACAGGGGAACTATGGCTACACCTTC
V: TRBV19; size: .; D: TRBD2; J: TRBJ2-7; CDR3: CASSTLPGLVAYEQYF; DNA: TGTGCCAGTAGTACCCTCCCGGGACTAGTAGCCTACGAGCAGTACTTC
V: TRBV5-4; size: .; D: .; J: TRBJ1-2; CDR3: CASSSRGAPSHGYTF; DNA: TGTGCCAGCAGTTCAAGGGGAGCCCCATCCCATGGCTACACCTTC
V: TRBV4-1; size: .; D: .; J: TRBJ2-2; CDR3: CASSHIKGANTGELFF; DNA: TGCGCCAGCAGCCATATAAAGGGGGCGAACACCGGGGAGCTGTTTTTT
V: TRBV7-2; size: .; D: .; J: TRBJ1-1; CDR3: CASSLGQNTEAFF; DNA: TGTGCCAGCAGCTTAGGACAGAACACTGAAGCTTTCTTT
V: TRBV5-4; size: .; D: TRBD1; J: TRBJ2-7; CDR3: CASSLGQATLYEQYF; DNA: TGTGCCAGCAGCCTGGGACAGGCAACGCTCTACGAGCAGTACTTC
V: TRBV21-1; size: few; D: .; J: TRBJ1-2; CDR3: CANSPGNYGYTF; DNA: TGTGCCAATTCGCCTGGGAACTATGGCTACACCTTC
V: TRBV6-5; size: .; D: TRBD1; J: TRBJ1-2; CDR3: CASSHSGTGDYGYTF; DNA: TGTGCCAGCAGCCATTCCGGGACAGGGGACTATGGCTACACCTTC
V: TRBV7-7; size: .; D: TRBD1; J: TRBJ2-1; CDR3: CASSPLTGSRKNEQFF; DNA: TGTGCCAGCAGTCCATTGACAGGGAGCCGAAAGAATGAGCAGTTCTTC
V: TRBV7-9; size: .; D: .; J: TRBJ2-2; CDR3: CASSLEYGRPNTGELFF; DNA: TGTGCCAGCAGCTTAGAATATGGCAGACCGAACACCGGGGAGCTGTTTTTT
V: TRBV27; size: .; D: .; J: TRBJ2-5; CDR3: CASSYPAKLTQETQYF; DNA: TGTGCCAGCAGTTACCCGGCGAAACTGACCCAAGAGACCCAGTACTTC
V: TRBV6-6; size: .; D: .; J: TRBJ2-1; CDR3: CASRALWDLNEQFF; DNA: TGTGCCAGCCGAGCCCTTTGGGACCTCAATGAGCAGTTCTTC
V: TRBV5-6; size: .; D: TRBD1; J: TRBJ2-1; CDR3: CASSQIGTGEGSEQFF; DNA: TGTGCCAGCAGCCAGATCGGGACAGGGGAAGGAAGTGAGCAGTTCTTC
V: TRBV5-1; size: few; D: TRBD1; J: TRBJ2-1; CDR3: CASSLPRTGTSLSSYNEQFF; DNA: TGCGCCAGCAGCTTGCCGAGGACAGGGACCTCCCTGAGCTCCTACAATGAGCAGTTCTTC
V: TRBV28; size: once; D: .; J: TRBJ1-5; CDR3: CASSLGGFYSNQPQHF; DNA: TGTGCCAGCAGTTTGGGCGGTTTCTATAGCAATCAGCCCCAGCATTTT
V: TRBV9; size: few; D: .; J: TRBJ1-2; CDR3: CASSVGQAYGYTF; DNA: TGTGCCAGCAGCGTAGGACAGGCCTATGGCTACACCTTC
V: TRBV6-1; size: .; D: .; J: TRBJ2-5; CDR3: CASSEVGVLEETQYF; DNA: TGTGCCAGCAGTGAAGTTGGGGTTCTGGAAGAGACCCAGTACTTC
V: TRBV5-6; size: .; D: .; J: TRBJ1-5; CDR3: CASSRNQGRGQPQHF; DNA: TGTGCCAGCAGTCGGAATCAGGGACGGGGGCAGCCCCAGCATTTT
V: TRBV19; size: .; D: TRBD1; J: TRBJ1-4; CDR3: CATAKAAGGFFKLFF; DNA: TGTGCCACCGCCAAAGCGGCAGGGGGCTTTTTCAAACTGTTTTTT
V: TRBV5-1; size: few; D: .; J: TRBJ2-2; CDR3: CASSFDGGGPGELFF; DNA: TGCGCCAGCAGCTTCGACGGGGGCGGGCCCGGGGAGCTGTTTTTT
V: TRBV20-1; size: medium-sized; D: .; J: TRBJ1-1; CDR3: CSARRIEAFF; DNA: TGCAGTGCTAGGCGGATTGAAGCTTTCTTT
V: TRBV7-8; size: .; D: .; J: TRBJ1-4; CDR3: CASTPRGSTNKNEKLFF; DNA: TGTGCCAGCACCCCCCGCGGGAGTACGAATAAGAATGAAAAACTGTTTTTT
V: TRBV13; size: .; D: .; J: TRBJ1-4; CDR3: CASSLGGLRNEKLFF; DNA: TGTGCCAGCAGCTTGGGCGGGCTCCGTAATGAAAAACTGTTTTTT
V: TRBV6-1; size: .; D: TRBD2; J: TRBJ2-7; CDR3: CASAGVWDEQYF; DNA: TGTGCCAGCGCGGGAGTCTGGGACGAGCAGTACTTC